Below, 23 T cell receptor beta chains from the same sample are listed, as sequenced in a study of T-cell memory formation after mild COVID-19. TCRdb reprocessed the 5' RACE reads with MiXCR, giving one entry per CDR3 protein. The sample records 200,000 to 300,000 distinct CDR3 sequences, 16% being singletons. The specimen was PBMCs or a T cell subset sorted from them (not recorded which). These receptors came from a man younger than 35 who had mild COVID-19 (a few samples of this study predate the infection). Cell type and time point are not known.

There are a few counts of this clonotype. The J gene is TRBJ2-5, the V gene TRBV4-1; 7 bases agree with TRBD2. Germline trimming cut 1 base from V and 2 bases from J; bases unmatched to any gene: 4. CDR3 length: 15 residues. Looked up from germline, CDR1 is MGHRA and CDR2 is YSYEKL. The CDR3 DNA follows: TGCGCCAGCAGCCAAGTAGGACTAGGACAAGAGACCCAGTACTTC. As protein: CASSQVGLGQETQYF.

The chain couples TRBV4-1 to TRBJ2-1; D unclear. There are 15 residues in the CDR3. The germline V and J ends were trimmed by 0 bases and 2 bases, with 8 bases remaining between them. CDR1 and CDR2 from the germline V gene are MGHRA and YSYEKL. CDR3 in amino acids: CASSQERRPYNEQFF. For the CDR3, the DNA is TGCGCCAGCAGCCAAGAAAGGAGACCCTACAATGAGCAGTTCTTC.

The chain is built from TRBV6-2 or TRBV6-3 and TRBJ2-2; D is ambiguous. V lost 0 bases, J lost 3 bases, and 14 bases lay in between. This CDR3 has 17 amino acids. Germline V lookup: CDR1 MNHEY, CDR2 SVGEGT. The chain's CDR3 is CASSYSKRARDTGELFF. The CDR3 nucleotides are TGTGCCAGCAGTTACTCGAAACGGGCCCGAGACACCGGGGAGCTGTTTTTT.

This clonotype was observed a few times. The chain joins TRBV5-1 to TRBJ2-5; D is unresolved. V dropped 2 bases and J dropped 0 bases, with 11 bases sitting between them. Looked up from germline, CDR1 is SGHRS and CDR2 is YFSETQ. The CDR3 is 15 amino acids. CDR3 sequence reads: CASSFRSNDQETQYF. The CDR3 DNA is TGCGCCAGCAGCTTTCGGTCCAACGACCAAGAGACCCAGTACTTC.

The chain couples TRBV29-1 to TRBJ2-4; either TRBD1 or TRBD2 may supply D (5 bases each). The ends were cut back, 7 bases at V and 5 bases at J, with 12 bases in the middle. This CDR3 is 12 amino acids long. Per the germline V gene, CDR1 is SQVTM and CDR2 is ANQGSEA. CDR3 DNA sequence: TGCAGCGGGACCGGGACCGAAAACATTCAGTACTTC. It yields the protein CSGTGTENIQYF.

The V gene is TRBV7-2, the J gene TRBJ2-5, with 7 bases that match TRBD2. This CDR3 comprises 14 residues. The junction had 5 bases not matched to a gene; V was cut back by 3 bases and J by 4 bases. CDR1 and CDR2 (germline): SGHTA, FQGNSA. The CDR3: CASSFWEGGETQYF. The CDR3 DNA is TGTGCCAGCAGCTTTTGGGAGGGTGGAGAGACCCAGTACTTC.

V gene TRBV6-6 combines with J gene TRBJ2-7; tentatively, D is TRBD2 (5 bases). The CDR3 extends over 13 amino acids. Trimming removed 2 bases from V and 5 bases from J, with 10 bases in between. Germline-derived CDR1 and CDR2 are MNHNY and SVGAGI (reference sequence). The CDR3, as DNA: TGTGCCAGCAGTTACGCGCCGGAGGACGAGCAGTACTTC. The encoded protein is CASSYAPEDEQYF.

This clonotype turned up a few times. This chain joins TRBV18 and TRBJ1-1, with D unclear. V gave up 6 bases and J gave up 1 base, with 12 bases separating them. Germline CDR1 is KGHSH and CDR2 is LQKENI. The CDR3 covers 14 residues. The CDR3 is CASSPEMGNTEAFF. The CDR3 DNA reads TGTGCCAGCTCCCCTGAAATGGGGAACACTGAAGCTTTCTTT.

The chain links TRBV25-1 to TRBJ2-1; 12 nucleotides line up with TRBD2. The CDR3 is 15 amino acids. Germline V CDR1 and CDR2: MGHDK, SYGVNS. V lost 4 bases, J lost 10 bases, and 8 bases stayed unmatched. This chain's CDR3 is CASSVSSGGAAEQFF. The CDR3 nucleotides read TGTGCCAGCAGTGTCTCTAGCGGGGGGGCCGCGGAGCAGTTCTTC.

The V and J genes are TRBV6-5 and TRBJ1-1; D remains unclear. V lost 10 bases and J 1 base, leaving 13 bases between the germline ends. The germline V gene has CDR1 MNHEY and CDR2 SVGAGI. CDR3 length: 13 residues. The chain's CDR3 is CATNNRRNTEAFF. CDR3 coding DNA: TGTGCCACCAACAATCGACGGAACACTGAAGCTTTCTTT.

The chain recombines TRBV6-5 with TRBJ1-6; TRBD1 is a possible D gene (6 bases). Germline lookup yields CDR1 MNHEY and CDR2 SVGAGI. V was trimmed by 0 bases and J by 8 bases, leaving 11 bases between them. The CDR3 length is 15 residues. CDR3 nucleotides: TGTGCCAGCAGTTACTCGAGCCCAGGGGATTCACCCCTCCACTTT. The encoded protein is CASSYSSPGDSPLHF.

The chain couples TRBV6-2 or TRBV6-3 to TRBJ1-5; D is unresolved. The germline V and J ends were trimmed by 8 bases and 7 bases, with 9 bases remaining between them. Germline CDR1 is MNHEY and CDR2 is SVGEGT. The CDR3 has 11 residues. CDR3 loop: CASGSLQPQHF. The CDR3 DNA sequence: TGTGCCAGCGGATCGTTGCAGCCCCAGCATTTT.

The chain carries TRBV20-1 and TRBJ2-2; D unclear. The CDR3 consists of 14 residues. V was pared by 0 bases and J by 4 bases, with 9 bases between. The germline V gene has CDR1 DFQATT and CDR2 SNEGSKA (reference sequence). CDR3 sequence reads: CSAREGSGTGELFF. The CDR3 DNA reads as TGCAGTGCTAGAGAGGGGTCGGGCACCGGGGAGCTGTTTTTT.

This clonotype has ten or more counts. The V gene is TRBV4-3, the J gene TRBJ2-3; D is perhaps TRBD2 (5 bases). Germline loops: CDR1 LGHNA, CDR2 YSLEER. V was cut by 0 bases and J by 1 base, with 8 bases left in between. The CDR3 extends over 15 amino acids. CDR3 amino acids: CASSQEGRGTDTQYF. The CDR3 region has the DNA TGCGCCAGCAGCCAAGAAGGGAGAGGCACAGATACGCAGTATTTT.

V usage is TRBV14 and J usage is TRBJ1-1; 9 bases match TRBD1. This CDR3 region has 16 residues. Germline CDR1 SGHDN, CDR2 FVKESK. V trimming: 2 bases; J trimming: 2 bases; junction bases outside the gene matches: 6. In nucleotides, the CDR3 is TGTGCCAGCAGCCAATCCGGGACAGGGCTAAACACTGAAGCTTTCTTT. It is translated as CASSQSGTGLNTEAFF.

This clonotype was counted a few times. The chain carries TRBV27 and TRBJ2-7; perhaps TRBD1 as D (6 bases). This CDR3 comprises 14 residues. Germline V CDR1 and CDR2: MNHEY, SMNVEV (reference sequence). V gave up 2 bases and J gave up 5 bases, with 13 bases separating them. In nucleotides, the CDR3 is TGTGCCAGCAGTTTAAATCCCAGGGGTGACGAGCAGTACGTC. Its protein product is CASSLNPRGDEQYV.

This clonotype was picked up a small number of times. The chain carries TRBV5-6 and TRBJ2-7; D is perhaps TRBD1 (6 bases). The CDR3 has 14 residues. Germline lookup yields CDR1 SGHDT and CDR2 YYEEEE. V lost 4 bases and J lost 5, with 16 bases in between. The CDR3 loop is CASSISGENDEQYV. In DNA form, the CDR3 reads TGTGCCAGCAGCATCTCAGGGGAAAACGACGAGCAGTACGTC.

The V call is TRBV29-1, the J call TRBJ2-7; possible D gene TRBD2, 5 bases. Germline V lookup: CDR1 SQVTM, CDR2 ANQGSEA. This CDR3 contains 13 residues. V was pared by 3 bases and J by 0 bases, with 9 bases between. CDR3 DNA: TGCAGCGTTGACGCGGGCGGCTCCTACGAGCAGTACTTC. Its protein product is CSVDAGGSYEQYF.

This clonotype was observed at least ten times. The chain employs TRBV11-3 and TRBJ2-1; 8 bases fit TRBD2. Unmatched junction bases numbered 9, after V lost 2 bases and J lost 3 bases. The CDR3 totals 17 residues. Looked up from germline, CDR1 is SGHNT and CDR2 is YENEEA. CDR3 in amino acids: CASSLQGPGGDYNEQFF. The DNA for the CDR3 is TGTGCCAGCAGCTTACAGGGGCCCGGGGGGGACTACAATGAGCAGTTCTTC. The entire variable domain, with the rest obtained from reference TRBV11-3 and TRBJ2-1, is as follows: EAGVVQSPRYKIIEKKQPVAFWCNPISGHNTLYWYLQNLGQGPELLIRYENEEAVDDSQLPKDRFSAERLKGVDSTLKIQPAELGDSAVYLCASSLQGPGGDYNEQFFGPGTRLTVL.

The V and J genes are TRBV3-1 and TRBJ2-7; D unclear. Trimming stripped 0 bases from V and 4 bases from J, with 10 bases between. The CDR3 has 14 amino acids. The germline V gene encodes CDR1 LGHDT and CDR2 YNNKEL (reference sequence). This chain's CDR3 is CASSQEVSDYEQYF. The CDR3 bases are TGTGCCAGCAGCCAAGAAGTGTCCGATTACGAGCAGTACTTC.

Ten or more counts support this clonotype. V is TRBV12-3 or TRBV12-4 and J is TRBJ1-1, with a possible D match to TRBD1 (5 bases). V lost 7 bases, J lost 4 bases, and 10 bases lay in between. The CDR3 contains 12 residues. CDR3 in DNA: TGTGCCAGCACTCTTCAGGGCACTGAAGCTTTCTTT. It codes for CASTLQGTEAFF.

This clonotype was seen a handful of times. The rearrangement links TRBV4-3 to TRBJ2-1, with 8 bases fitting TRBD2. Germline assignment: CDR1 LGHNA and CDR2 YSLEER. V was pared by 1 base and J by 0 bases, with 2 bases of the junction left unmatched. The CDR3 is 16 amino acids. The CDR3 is CASSQVAGSSYNEQFF. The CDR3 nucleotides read TGCGCCAGCAGCCAAGTAGCGGGGAGCTCCTACAATGAGCAGTTCTTC.

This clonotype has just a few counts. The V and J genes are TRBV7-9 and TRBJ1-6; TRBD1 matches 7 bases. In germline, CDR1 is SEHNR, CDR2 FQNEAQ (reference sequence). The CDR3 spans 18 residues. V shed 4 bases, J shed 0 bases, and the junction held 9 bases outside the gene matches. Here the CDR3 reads CASSSYRDRSSYNSPLHF. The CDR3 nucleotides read TGTGCCAGCAGCTCTTACCGGGACAGAAGCTCCTATAATTCACCCCTCCACTTT.